Detailed here is one T cell receptor (beta chain). The target antigen is unknown. These data are taken from a study of cytomegalovirus exposure and HLA in healthy donors. Study results and caveats: Reports indicate that TCR beta sequences accurately predicted the HLA-A and HLA-B alleles of most subjects. It was shown in a later analysis that HLA-associated TCR beta chains were more clonally expanded than other, equally common chains. In an earlier analysis, productive rearrangement rates for most beta V segments clustered near 87% or 30%.

V lost 3 bases and J 0 bases, leaving 9 bases between the germline ends. The CDR3 runs to 15 residues. Germline CDR1 is MNHEY and CDR2 is SVGAGI. PCR amplification relied on 60 Vbeta primers (plus 13 Jbeta primers). Sequencing used immunoSEQ multiplex PCR; TCRdb keeps in-frame clones, though not all of them. The sample lists about 150,000 clones; 65% to 85% were seen once. Specimen: PBMCs. The sequence derives from a male donor in good health and CMV-seronegative. This chain links TRBV6-5 with TRBJ2-1, with D unclear. CDR3 sequence (DNA): TGTGCCAGCAGTTATAGAGTAAGCTCCTACAATGAGCAGTTCTTC. Protein sequence: CASSYRVSSYNEQFF.